Listed here are 22 T cell receptor beta chains from one sample, sequenced in a study of blood T cell repertoires in COVID-19. Repertoires were generated with immunoSEQ multiplex PCR, while TCRdb's copy carries only in-frame clones and drops some. The sample records approximately 89,000 clones, 75% to 85% being singletons. The sequenced sample was peripheral blood. These receptors came from a human donor in a cohort sampled during active COVID-19.

This clone was picked up one time. This sequence joins TRBV27 and TRBJ2-7, with 10 bases matching TRBD1. The V segment lost 2 bases and the J segment 3 bases; nucleotides outside the gene matches: 4. The CDR3 extends over 15 amino acids. CDR1 and CDR2 from the germline V gene are MNHEY and SMNVEV (reference sequence). Here the CDR3 reads CASSLRGTGDYEQYF. DNA of the CDR3: TGTGCCAGCAGTTTAAGGGGGACAGGGGACTACGAGCAGTACTTC.

This clone was detected only once. The genes are TRBV28 and TRBJ2-1; TRBD2 aligns across 10 bases. CDR1 MDHEN and CDR2 SYDVKM come from the germline V gene. This CDR3 has 16 residues. Losses at the gene ends were 4 bases for V and 1 base for J; bases not matched to a gene: 4. The CDR3 DNA sequence: TGTGCCAGCAGTTCATGGACTAGCGGATCCTACAATGAGCAGTTCTTC. It yields the protein CASSSWTSGSYNEQFF.

The chain has TRBV7-8 and TRBJ1-3; possible D gene TRBD1, 6 bases. This CDR3 spans 15 amino acids. Between the trimmed V and J ends, which lost 0 bases and 4 bases, there was a span of 10 bases. Germline V gene lookup returns CDR1 SGHVS and CDR2 FQNEAQ. DNA for the CDR3: TGTGCCAGCAGCTTAGCGGGGACAACAGGAAACACCATATATTTT. It is translated as CASSLAGTTGNTIYF.

This chain uses TRBV11-1 with TRBJ2-1, with 10 bases identical to TRBD2. CDR3 length: 16 residues. The V gene's germline CDR1 is SGHAT and CDR2 FQDESV (reference sequence). After removal of 5 bases from V and 4 bases from J, the junction contained 8 bases not matched to a gene. CDR3 nucleotide sequence: TGTGCCAGCAGCGTGCTTCCGGGACTAGCGTACAATGAGCAGTTCTTC. This encodes CASSVLPGLAYNEQFF.

This rearrangement joins TRBV3-1 (or the pseudogene TRBV3-2) to TRBJ2-7, with 11 bases identical to TRBD2. This CDR3 is 15 amino acids long. J lost 7 bases, V lost 4 bases, and 9 bases had no gene match. The germline CDR1 and CDR2 sequences are LGHDT and YNNKEL (reference sequence). The CDR3, as DNA: TGTGCCAGCAGCCTCCAACCTAGCGGGAGGTTTGAGCAGTACTTC. Translating it yields CASSLQPSGRFEQYF.

The chain uses TRBV6-2 or TRBV6-3 and TRBJ2-7, with a possible D match to TRBD2 (6 bases). Germline CDR1 reads MNHEY; CDR2 reads SVGEGT. There are 14 residues in the CDR3. With 2 bases removed from V and 2 bases from J, the gap between germline ends came to 10 bases. This CDR3 is CASSYRASAYEQYF. CDR3 DNA sequence: TGTGCCAGCAGTTACCGGGCTAGCGCCTACGAGCAGTACTTC.

The rearrangement uses TRBV3-1 (or the pseudogene TRBV3-2) and TRBJ2-7; no definite D call. This CDR3 spans 14 amino acids. Trimming cost V 1 base and J 2 bases, with 9 bases left between them. CDR1 is LGHDT and CDR2 is YNNKEL in the germline V gene (reference sequence). The DNA for the CDR3 is TGTGCCAGCAGCCAAGGCGACTTCGCCTACGAGCAGTACTTC. It encodes CASSQGDFAYEQYF.

This chain's CDR3 is CASSLQGGQNEQFF. The CDR3 DNA is TGTGCCAGCAGCTTACAGGGAGGGCAGAATGAGCAGTTCTTC. The rearrangement joins TRBV11-2 to TRBJ2-1; 7 positions match TRBD2. CDR3 length: 14 residues. V gave up 2 bases and J gave up 7 bases; unmatched junction bases: 5. Germline V lookup: CDR1 SGHAT, CDR2 FQNNGV.

The gene calls are TRBV29-1 and TRBJ1-1, with TRBD1 matching 7 bases. The germline gives CDR1 SQVTM, CDR2 ANQGSEA. The CDR3 length is 13 residues. The V segment lost 7 bases and the J segment 4 bases; nucleotides outside the gene matches: 9. The CDR3 nucleotides read TGCAGCGCATCGACAGGGAGTAGCACTGAAGCTTTCTTT. It encodes CSASTGSSTEAFF.

The rearrangement links TRBV5-6 to TRBJ1-4; no clear D. Germline loops: CDR1 SGHDT, CDR2 YYEEEE. V was pared by 4 bases and J by 7 bases, with 17 bases between. The CDR3 extends over 15 amino acids. The CDR3 sequence: CASSPPPYGSEKLFF. The CDR3 DNA reads TGTGCCAGCAGCCCGCCCCCCTACGGGAGTGAAAAACTGTTTTTT.

The J gene is TRBJ1-5, the V gene TRBV9; possibly TRBD1 for D (5 bases). This CDR3 is built from 14 residues. Germline V gene lookup returns CDR1 SGDLS and CDR2 YYNGEE. Between the trimmed V and J ends, which lost 4 bases and 6 bases, there was a span of 14 bases. CDR3 sequence reads: CASSLGRGGQPQHF. The CDR3, as DNA: TGTGCCAGCAGCCTAGGTAGGGGCGGTCAGCCCCAGCATTTT.

This chain uses TRBV19 with TRBJ1-2; D remains unclear. There are 12 residues in the CDR3. The V gene's germline CDR1 is LNHDA and CDR2 SQIVND (reference sequence). The ends were cut back, 7 bases at V and 10 bases at J, with 16 bases in the middle. The CDR3 protein is CASNPGIGPYTF. CDR3 coding DNA: TGTGCCAGTAACCCGGGAATTGGGCCCTACACCTTC. Variable domain in full (rest from reference TRBV19 and TRBJ1-2): DGGITQSPKYLFRKEGQNVTLSCEQNLNHDAMYWYRQDPGQGLRLIYYSQIVNDFQKGDIAEGYSVSREKKESFPLTVTSAQKNPTAFYLCASNPGIGPYTFGSGTRLTVV.

V usage is TRBV19 and J usage is TRBJ2-5; no clear D. CDR1 and CDR2 (germline): LNHDA, SQIVND (reference sequence). The length of the CDR3 is 13 residues. V gave up 1 base and J gave up 4 bases, with 7 bases separating them. The CDR3 nucleotides are TGTGCCAGTAGTATAGGCGCAGGAGAGACCCAGTACTTC. Its translation is CASSIGAGETQYF.

CDR3 amino acids: CASSPNPVNSGNTIYF. The CDR3 coding sequence is TGTGCCAGCTCACCAAATCCGGTCAACTCTGGAAACACCATATATTTT. The rearrangement uses TRBV18 and TRBJ1-3; unclear D gene. Trimming stripped 2 bases from V and 0 bases from J, with 11 bases between. Germline loops: CDR1 KGHSH, CDR2 LQKENI. The CDR3 runs to 16 residues.

The gene calls are TRBV30 and TRBJ2-7, with 10 positions matching TRBD2. The CDR3 is 15 residues long. Trimming took 1 base from V and 8 from J; bases not matched to a gene: 11. In germline, CDR1 is GTSNPN, CDR2 SVGIG (reference sequence). DNA for the CDR3: TGTGCCTGGAGTGGGAGGACTAGCGGACAGTTCCAGCAGTACTTC. Its translation: CAWSGRTSGQFQQYF.

The chain recombines TRBV5-1 with TRBJ2-7; D is possibly TRBD1 (6 bases). CDR1 and CDR2 from the germline V gene are SGHRS and YFSETQ. The CDR3 consists of 14 residues. V gave up 4 bases and J gave up 2 bases, with 13 bases separating them. This CDR3 is CASSPRTATYEQYF. For the CDR3, the DNA is TGCGCCAGCAGCCCTAGGACAGCTACCTACGAGCAGTACTTC.

This CDR3 reads CASSTGGEQYF. CDR3 bases: TGTGCCAGCAGCACGGGGGGAGAGCAGTACTTC. V usage is TRBV7-3 and J usage is TRBJ2-7; 7 nucleotides agree with TRBD2. CDR1 and CDR2 from the germline V gene are SGHTA and FQGTGA. With 5 bases clipped from V and 7 bases from J, the junction kept 2 bases outside the gene matches. The CDR3 has 11 residues.

The chain links TRBV5-6 to TRBJ2-3; 7 bases are a match to TRBD2. Germline V gene data show CDR1 as SGHDT and CDR2 as YYEEEE. The CDR3 spans 14 residues. J gave up 4 bases and V 3 bases, and 5 bases lay outside the gene matches. Here the CDR3 reads CASSSQRDSDTQYF. In nucleotides, the CDR3 is TGTGCCAGCAGCTCTCAGCGGGACTCAGATACGCAGTATTTT.

This rearrangement joins TRBV4-1 to TRBJ1-1, with unresolved D. The CDR3 has 13 residues. Germline V lookup: CDR1 MGHRA, CDR2 YSYEKL. With 6 bases removed from V and 0 bases from J, the gap between germline ends came to 8 bases. CDR3 amino acids: CASRTTMNTEAFF. CDR3 nucleotides: TGCGCCAGCAGGACGACTATGAACACTGAAGCTTTCTTT.

The chain couples TRBV4-1 to TRBJ2-5; 13 nucleotides line up with TRBD2. V gave up 4 bases and J gave up 6 bases; unmatched junction bases: 8. Looked up from germline, CDR1 is MGHRA and CDR2 is YSYEKL. CDR3 length equals 16 residues. DNA for the CDR3: TGCGCCAGCAGCCCGGCCGGACTAGCGGGAGTTCAGACCCAGTACTTC. It codes for CASSPAGLAGVQTQYF.

This chain uses TRBV7-9 with TRBJ1-3, with D perhaps TRBD1 (5 bases). Germline V gene lookup returns CDR1 SEHNR and CDR2 FQNEAQ (reference sequence). This CDR3 is 14 amino acids long. Trimming pared 7 bases from V and 0 bases from J, leaving 10 bases between. CDR3 sequence: CASTQATSGNTIYF. As DNA, the CDR3 is TGTGCCAGCACACAGGCAACCTCTGGAAACACCATATATTTT.

This clone was recorded a few times. The J gene is TRBJ1-6, the V gene TRBV28, with D perhaps matching TRBD1 (5 bases). Trimming stripped 2 bases from V and 8 bases from J, with 7 bases between. Germline V lookup: CDR1 MDHEN, CDR2 SYDVKM. The CDR3 loop spans 13 amino acids. CDR3 sequence (DNA): TGTGCCAGCAGTTTAAGACAGTATTCACCCCTCCACTTT. Translation gives CASSLRQYSPLHF.